Included here is one TCR beta chain sequence, with context. The sample comes from a study of blood T cell repertoires in COVID-19. V shed 0 bases, J shed 1 base, and the junction held 6 bases outside the gene matches. This CDR3 region has 16 residues. In germline, CDR1 is MNHNY, CDR2 SVGAGI (reference sequence). Clones were sequenced by immunoSEQ multiplex PCR, and TCRdb holds only the in-frame ones, with some missing. The table has tens of thousands of clones, 90% to 95% seen once; the top ten hold 3% to 4%. The chain recombines TRBV6-6 with TRBJ2-7; 7 bases agree with TRBD2. Material: peripheral blood. The receptor was derived from a human donor in a cohort sampled during active COVID-19. DNA for the CDR3: TGTGCCAGCAGTTACTCCAGGTGGGGAGGGTCCTACGAGCAGTACGTC. This translates into CASSYSRWGGSYEQYV.